This record looks at one T cell receptor beta chain sequence and its context. Its antigen is unknown. TCRdb analysed the RACE reads with MiXCR anew, one entry per CDR3 protein. Among around 120,000 distinct CDR3 sequences, approximately 13% were seen once, and the ten largest hold roughly 0.92%. The germline V gene encodes CDR1 SGHTA and CDR2 FQGTGA. The CDR3 contains 15 residues. J was trimmed by 5 bases and V by 5 bases; bases with no gene match: 7. The time point is: patch test 1, 2 weeks after DPC sensitization. Treatment given: therapeutic diphenylcyclopropenone sensitization with weekly scalp DPC. The authors extracted total RNA from unfractionated whole blood. This sample stems from a study of human T cells and chemical hapten exposure. About the study: Patches that contained 0.01% DPC were applied to the upper back and read at 6 days. Study-wide points: Alopecia in all donors means immunity may differ from healthy individuals.

The clonotype originates from a man younger than 35 with alopecia areata. Some clones in this sample may be carry-over from other donors' samples. The sample here was whole blood, taken in connection with sensitization to the hapten diphenylcyclopropenone (DPC). The chain joins TRBV7-3 to TRBJ2-3, with 10 bases that match TRBD1. Written as DNA, the CDR3 is TGTGCCAGCAGCCAACCGGGACAGGGGCAAGATACGCAGTATTTT. It encodes CASSQPGQGQDTQYF.